The entry below describes one TCR beta chain. This receptor's antigen is unknown. The input lacks base qualities; no much larger clone sits a single base away. The data originate from a study of blood T cell repertoires in COVID-19 (dated by TCRdb to the early 2020s). In terms of the full investigation: The collaborator samples originated in the United States, Italy and Spain and spanned the acute and convalescent phases of COVID-19. Nearly every sample came with metadata listing a de-identified subject ID, COVID-19 status, age in years and sex. Where available, HLA class I and class II types were obtained from metadata supplied by the sample provider rather than from assay-based typing. Deeply sampled blood TCRbeta repertoires from subjects exposed to, actively infected with, or recovered from COVID-19 were included in the dataset. The samples were drawn from the first 160 participants of the ongoing ImmuneRACE study and from 950 to 1,500 subjects provided by 6 global collaborators. The material from the prospective study consisted of cDNA or gDNA derived from T cells, B-cell-depleted T cells, or PBMCs. The repertoires were released in a freely available public database meant as a resource for research on the immune response to SARS-CoV-2.

What the research found in general, with its limitations: How much clinical and demographic metadata was included differed by source and by participant, and the metadata was provided uncurated.

TCRbeta CDR3 regions were amplified from genomic DNA using the immunoSEQ Assay, a bias-controlled multiplex PCR. Regarding the original processing steps: The number of nucleated cells in each sample was estimated from the amplification of reference gene primers within the assay. To quantify the absolute abundance of each unique TCRbeta CDR3 rearrangement, sequence reads were collapsed and filtered. For each sample, productive Simpson clonality was calculated as the square root of Simpson's diversity index across productive rearrangements. TCRdb took over this immuneACCESS table, retaining in-frame rearrangements with V and J assigned. Such tables are incomplete; in checked studies, under half of the missing clones stem from an unresolved V gene, and the remainder is unexplained. V and J calls plus clone size are reproduced from that table; the DNA served to infer D and trimming. This sample gives 46,000 or so clones in total; roughly 90% of them show up just once. Around 17% of the sample comes from the top ten.

The collaborating institutions used their own protocols to collect whole blood in K2EDTA tubes. For TCRbeta analysis, collaborators shipped samples as frozen whole blood, isolated PBMCs, or DNA extracted from either of those sample types. The CDR3 contains 15 residues, cysteine and phenylalanine counted. Only the CDR3 region is kept as DNA, spanning 45 bases read in frame from base 1. The germline V gene supplies CDR1 LGHNA and CDR2 YSLEER. V is pruned by 6 bases and J by 7 bases, leaving 7 bases of the junction without a gene match. This TCR derives from a man between 65 and 85 years old with active COVID-19. The sequence is built from TRBV4-3 and TRBJ1-6; 9 central nucleotides agree with TRBD1. The sequenced material came from peripheral blood. The CDR3 is CASRRTDRGNSPLHF. The nucleotide sequence is TGCGCCAGCAGAAGGACAGACAGGGGGAATTCACCCCTCCACTTT.